These T cell receptor beta chains were read from a single sample in a study of OX40 agonist ivuxolimab in advanced cancers. Using immunoSEQ multiplex PCR, the repertoire was profiled, and TCRdb retains in-frame clones only, with some absent. The table includes just under 100,000 clones, roughly 94% detected once. Sample: CD4+ or CD8+ T cells sorted from blood, taken in a trial of the OX40 agonist ivuxolimab. Receptors were obtained from an adult with an advanced solid tumor such as melanoma, head and neck, liver or kidney cancer. CDR3s leave out the opening cysteine and the closing phenylalanine or tryptophan.

>TRBV9
ASSQQSSGNTIY
>TRBV2
ASNRGPNRDGGELF
>TRBV15
ATSTQGNQPQH
>TRBV29-1
SVGSPNTEAF
>TRBV6-9
ASLTRDEPQH
>TRBV9
ASSVGVSGNTIY
>TRBV27
ASSRRQGSYNEQF
>TRBV6-5
ASSPRTSGRSEQF
>TRBV18
ASSSRGPQH
>TRBV7-2
ASSLEVRSWETQY
>TRBV6-1
ASRRAGGHEQY
>TRBV9
ASSPSPNGRSDTQY
>TRBV9
ASSVEKKTSTDTQY
>TRBV6-5
ASSLGQDEKLF
>TRBV18
ASSPPSVGQETQY
>TRBV21-1
ASSKKGSSWTGGYEQY
>TRBV19
ASSIEKGGEQETQY
>TRBV27
ASRLDRDTEAF
>TRBV5-1
ASSGNRGRETQY
>TRBV6-1
ASSELGRVASYEQY
>TRBV7-2
ASSLKDSPSYEQY
>TRBV15
ATSREGTGLAYGYT
>TRBV5-1
ASSWGVDQPQH